A single sample gave rise to the 26 T cell receptor beta chains below, sequenced in a study of blood T cell repertoires in COVID-19. Profiled with immunoSEQ multiplex PCR; TCRdb holds only in-frame clones, not every one. In the table there are roughly 200,000 clones, 88% of which are singletons. Source material: peripheral blood. All receptors come from a man between 18 and 35 years old with active or convalescent COVID-19.

This clone showed up just a few times. The genes are TRBV19 and TRBJ1-3; D unresolved. CDR1 is LNHDA, CDR2 SQIVND, per germline (reference sequence). This CDR3 has 14 amino acids. Trimming took 3 bases from V and 0 from J, leaving 6 bases between them. The CDR3 protein is CASSMAVSGNTIYF. CDR3 sequence (DNA): TGTGCCAGTAGTATGGCAGTCTCTGGAAACACCATATATTTT.

The rearrangement joins TRBV18 to TRBJ1-3; no definite D call. The CDR3 extends over 15 amino acids. Trimming took off 5 bases at V and 3 bases at J, with 14 bases between the two ends. Germline V CDR1 and CDR2: KGHSH, LQKENI. Here the CDR3 DNA reads TGTGCCAGCTCAACGGCCCACGCGGATGGAAACACCATATATTTT. The encoded protein is CASSTAHADGNTIYF. Combining the CDR3 with reference TRBV18 and TRBJ1-3 gives the whole variable domain NAGVMQNPRHLVRRRGQEARLRCSPMKGHSHVYWYRQLPEEGLKFMVYLQKENIIDESGMPKERFSAEFPKEGPSILRIQQVVRGDSAAYFCASSTAHADGNTIYFGEGSWLTVV.

The rearrangement links TRBV7-2 to TRBJ1-1; TRBD1 matches at 9 bases. CDR1 and CDR2 (germline): SGHTA, FQGNSA. The CDR3 is 14 residues long. The trim removed 4 bases at V and 1 base at J, leaving 1 base unmatched. CDR3 nucleotides: TGTGCCAGCAGCTCGGGACAGGGGAACACTGAAGCTTTCTTT. This gives the protein CASSSGQGNTEAFF.

The chain links TRBV7-3 to TRBJ2-1, with D tentatively TRBD2 (6 bases). Germline CDR1 reads SGHTA; CDR2 reads FQGTGA. The CDR3 is 15 amino acids. Between the trimmed V and J ends, which lost 5 bases and 4 bases, there was a span of 15 bases. The CDR3 spells CASSPLTSFYNEQFF. CDR3 coding DNA: TGTGCCAGCAGCCCCCTGACTAGTTTTTACAATGAGCAGTTCTTC.

This sequence joins TRBV7-2 and TRBJ1-2; D is perhaps TRBD1 (5 bases). The CDR3 is 14 residues long. Germline V gives CDR1 SGHTA, CDR2 FQGNSA. Trimming stripped 5 bases from V and 7 bases from J, with 17 bases between. The CDR3 is CASSPGTVFGGYTF. In DNA form, the CDR3 reads TGTGCCAGCAGCCCTGGGACTGTCTTCGGTGGCTACACCTTC. The whole variable domain, filled in from reference TRBV7-2 and TRBJ1-2, reads GAGVSQSPSNKVTEKGKDVELRCDPISGHTALYWYRQSLGQGLEFLIYFQGNSAPDKSGLPSDRFSAERTGGSVSTLTIQRTQQEDSAVYLCASSPGTVFGGYTFGSGTRLTVV.

The rearrangement uses TRBV24-1 and TRBJ1-2; D gene uncertain. This CDR3 has 13 amino acids. The V end lost 4 bases, the J end lost 8 bases, and 13 bases lay between the germline ends. CDR1 and CDR2 (germline): KGHDR, SFDVKD. This CDR3 is CATSDPGIVGYTF. The CDR3, as DNA: TGTGCCACCAGTGACCCAGGAATAGTCGGCTACACCTTC.

The sample holds one count of this clone. The genes are TRBV18 and TRBJ2-1; TRBD2 agrees at 9 bases. V shed 1 base, J shed 4 bases, and the junction held 11 bases outside the gene matches. CDR3 length equals 18 residues. Germline values: CDR1 KGHSH, CDR2 LQKENI. The CDR3 here is CASSPRGLGSGSYNEQFF. CDR3 bases: TGTGCCAGCTCACCACGGGGGCTCGGTAGCGGGAGTTACAATGAGCAGTTCTTC.

The CDR3 nucleotides are TGCAGCGGCCTCCGGTGGAACACTGAAGCTTTCTTT. Its protein is CSGLRWNTEAFF. The chain joins TRBV29-1 to TRBJ1-1; no definite D call. From germline, CDR1 is SQVTM and CDR2 ANQGSEA. CDR3 length: 12 residues. V was cut by 7 bases and J by 1 base, with 10 bases left in between. Together with reference TRBV29-1 and TRBJ1-1, the CDR3 gives the full variable domain: SAVISQKPSRDICQRGTSLTIQCQVDSQVTMMFWYRQQPGQSLTLIATANQGSEATYESGFVIDKFPISRPNLTFSTLTVSNMSPEDSSIYLCSGLRWNTEAFFGQGTRLTVV.

V usage is TRBV7-2 and J usage is TRBJ2-3; possibly TRBD2 for D (6 bases). CDR3 length: 14 amino acids. The germline V and J ends were trimmed by 6 bases and 2 bases, with 12 bases remaining between them. Germline V gives CDR1 SGHTA, CDR2 FQGNSA. CDR3 loop: CASRREYATDTQYF. The CDR3 coding sequence is TGTGCCAGCAGGCGGGAATATGCCACAGATACGCAGTATTTT.

This rearrangement joins TRBV19 to TRBJ1-2, with a weak D call TRBD1 (5 bases). CDR1 and CDR2 (germline): LNHDA, SQIVND (reference sequence). V was cut by 7 bases and J by 3 bases, with 21 bases left in between. The CDR3 has 16 residues. The CDR3 reads CASNSARGRGDYGYTF. The CDR3 nucleotides read TGTGCCAGTAACTCCGCAAGGGGTAGGGGTGACTATGGCTACACCTTC.

The chain is built from TRBV7-8 and TRBJ1-3; TRBD1 matches 7 bases. The CDR3 contains 15 residues. Germline CDR1 reads SGHVS; CDR2 reads FQNEAQ. V trimming: 3 bases; J trimming: 0 bases; junction bases outside the gene matches: 2. This CDR3 reads CASSFSGGSGNTIYF. The CDR3, as DNA: TGTGCCAGCAGCTTTTCAGGGGGCTCTGGAAACACCATATATTTT. Based on the CDR3 plus reference TRBV7-8 and TRBJ1-3, the full variable domain is GAGVSQSPRYKVAKRGQDVALRCDPISGHVSLFWYQQALGQGPEFLTYFQNEAQLDKSGLPSDRFFAERPEGSVSTLKIQRTQQEDSAVYLCASSFSGGSGNTIYFGEGSWLTVV.

This chain joins TRBV11-3 and TRBJ2-5; TRBD2 aligns across 13 bases. The J segment lost 3 bases and the V segment lost 4 bases, leaving 5 bases of the junction unmatched. The CDR3 loop spans 16 amino acids. Germline V CDR1 and CDR2: SGHNT, YENEEA. The CDR3 DNA reads TGTGCCAGCAGCTACCGGGGGACTAGCGGGAAAGAGACCCAGTACTTC. The encoded protein is CASSYRGTSGKETQYF. Looking up the rest from reference TRBV11-3 and TRBJ2-5 gives the full variable domain: EAGVVQSPRYKIIEKKQPVAFWCNPISGHNTLYWYLQNLGQGPELLIRYENEEAVDDSQLPKDRFSAERLKGVDSTLKIQPAELGDSAVYLCASSYRGTSGKETQYFGPGTRLLVL.

The CDR3 protein is CASSGLRDRGGGYTF. The CDR3 DNA sequence: TGTGCCAGCAGCGGACTCCGGGACAGGGGAGGTGGCTACACCTTC. V gene TRBV7-9 combines with J gene TRBJ1-2, with 10 bases aligning to TRBD1. Germline V gene lookup returns CDR1 SEHNR and CDR2 FQNEAQ (reference sequence). Germline trimming cut 5 bases from V and 7 bases from J; bases unmatched to any gene: 10. The CDR3 totals 15 residues.

CDR3 nucleotide sequence: TGTGCCTGGGGGACCGGGACAGGGGTCAGCAATCAGCCCCAGCATTTT. Translation gives CAWGTGTGVSNQPQHF. The chain employs TRBV30 and TRBJ1-5; 10 bases map to TRBD1. This CDR3 spans 16 amino acids. Per the germline V gene, CDR1 is GTSNPN and CDR2 is SVGIG (reference sequence). V shed 5 bases and J 1 base; nucleotides not matched to a gene: 8. Full variable domain (remainder filled in from reference TRBV30 and TRBJ1-5): SQTIHQWPATLVQPVGSPLSLECTVEGTSNPNLYWYRQAAGRGLQLLFYSVGIGQISSEVPQNLSASRPQDRQFILSSKKLLLSDSGFYLCAWGTGTGVSNQPQHFGDGTRLSIL.

This rearrangement joins TRBV9 to TRBJ2-7; TRBD1 might be the D (6 bases). Germline CDR1 SGDLS, CDR2 YYNGEE. Deletions cut 0 bases from V and 4 bases from J, with 17 bases between. The CDR3 length is 16 residues. This chain's CDR3 is CASSVGGRGRGYEQYF. For the CDR3, the DNA is TGTGCCAGCAGCGTAGGGGGACGCGGCAGGGGATACGAGCAGTACTTC.

The chain carries TRBV3-1 (or the pseudogene TRBV3-2) and TRBJ2-7, with D unclear. The CDR3 totals 13 residues. V gave up 1 base and J gave up 2 bases, with 6 bases separating them. Germline V gives CDR1 LGHDT, CDR2 YNNKEL (reference sequence). The CDR3 bases are TGTGCCAGCAGCCAAGGGGCCGCCTACGAGCAGTACTTC. Its protein product is CASSQGAAYEQYF.

This clone has more than one count but fewer than ten. This chain uses TRBV3-1 (or the pseudogene TRBV3-2) with TRBJ1-4; perhaps TRBD1 as D (6 bases). The germline V gene encodes CDR1 LGHDT and CDR2 YNNKEL (reference sequence). The CDR3 runs 15 residues. Trimming removed 1 base at V and 11 bases at J, with 17 bases between. CDR3 residues: CASSQGSGPRGKLFF. The CDR3 nucleotides read TGTGCCAGCAGCCAAGGTTCGGGACCGAGGGGGAAACTGTTTTTT.

J is TRBJ2-7 and V is TRBV9; TRBD2 matches at 15 bases. V was pared by 3 bases and J by 7 bases, with 14 bases of the junction left unmatched. The CDR3 sequence is 18 residues long. Per germline, CDR1 SGDLS and CDR2 YYNGEE. The CDR3 region is CASSDQGLAGGRRREQYF. The CDR3 DNA reads TGTGCCAGCAGCGACCAAGGACTAGCGGGAGGGCGCAGGAGGGAGCAGTACTTC.

This chain uses TRBV7-9 with TRBJ1-5; 7 nucleotides agree with TRBD1. This CDR3 has 14 residues. The J segment lost 3 bases and the V segment lost 3 bases, leaving 2 bases of the junction unmatched. CDR1 and CDR2 from the germline V gene are SEHNR and FQNEAQ (reference sequence). This CDR3 is CASSFGTVNQPQHF. The CDR3 coding sequence is TGTGCCAGCAGCTTCGGGACAGTCAATCAGCCCCAGCATTTT.

This clone was seen once. The gene calls are TRBV5-1 and TRBJ1-5; possibly TRBD1 for D (6 bases). The CDR3 consists of 15 residues. The V and J ends lost 1 base and 6 bases respectively, with 14 bases between them. Germline CDR1 and CDR2: SGHRS and YFSETQ. Here the CDR3 DNA reads TGCGCCAGCAGCTTGAGAGGGGAAGGGGGTCAGCCCCAGCATTTT. It translates to CASSLRGEGGQPQHF.

The genes are TRBV6-2 or TRBV6-3 and TRBJ1-1, with a possible D match to TRBD1 (6 bases). Between the trimmed V and J ends, which lost 6 bases and 0 bases, there was a span of 14 bases. The CDR3 extends over 15 amino acids. Germline CDR1 reads MNHEY; CDR2 reads SVGEGT. The CDR3 here is CASSRPQGMNTEAFF. CDR3 bases: TGTGCCAGCAGCCGCCCGCAGGGGATGAACACTGAAGCTTTCTTT.

This chain links TRBV2 with TRBJ1-1, with 9 bases lining up with TRBD1. Trimming took 4 bases from V and 5 from J; bases not matched to a gene: 5. The V gene's germline CDR1 is SNHLY and CDR2 FYNNEI. This CDR3 is built from 14 residues. The CDR3 is CASSVGQGGTEAFF. The CDR3 nucleotides are TGTGCCAGCAGTGTGGGACAGGGCGGAACTGAAGCTTTCTTT.

The rearrangement uses TRBV12-5 and TRBJ2-7, with D tentatively TRBD2 (7 bases). Deletions cut 4 bases from V and 0 bases from J, with 13 bases between. The CDR3 is made up of 15 amino acids. Germline loops: CDR1 LGHNT, CDR2 FRNRAP. The CDR3: CASGWGRGSSYEQYF. CDR3 nucleotides: TGTGCTAGTGGTTGGGGGCGCGGGAGCTCCTACGAGCAGTACTTC.

A few counts support this clone. The rearrangement links TRBV7-3 to TRBJ2-3; 13 positions agree with TRBD2. The V gene end was trimmed by 5 bases and the J gene end by 5 bases; junction bases not matched to a gene: 13. The CDR3 extends over 18 amino acids. CDR1 and CDR2 (germline): SGHTA, FQGTGA. CDR3 sequence: CASSPEDGLAGVKDTQYF. The CDR3, as DNA: TGTGCCAGCAGCCCAGAAGACGGACTAGCGGGAGTCAAAGATACGCAGTATTTT.

Concerning this clone itself: Other DNA sequences from this sample encode an identical CDR3 as well. The V gene is TRBV29-1, the J gene TRBJ2-7; a weak D match, TRBD1 (6 bases). CDR1 is SQVTM, CDR2 ANQGSEA, per germline. CDR3 length: 12 residues. Trimming stripped 4 bases from V and 0 bases from J, with 7 bases between. In DNA, the CDR3 is TGCAGCGTTGGGACAGTCTCCTACGAGCAGTACTTC. Protein: CSVGTVSYEQYF.

The chain joins TRBV7-9 to TRBJ1-1; no firm D call. This CDR3 has 14 amino acids. CDR1 SEHNR and CDR2 FQNEAQ come from the germline V gene (reference sequence). Trimming pared 3 bases from V and 5 bases from J, leaving 13 bases between. The CDR3 is CASSFGSGNTEAFF. The CDR3 nucleotides read TGTGCCAGCAGCTTCGGGTCGGGAAATACTGAAGCTTTCTTT. Looking up the rest from reference TRBV7-9 and TRBJ1-1 gives the full variable domain: DTGVSQNPRHKITKRGQNVTFRCDPISEHNRLYWYRQTLGQGPEFLTYFQNEAQLEKSRLLSDRFSAERPKGSFSTLEIQRTEQGDSAMYLCASSFGSGNTEAFFGQGTRLTVV.